The rows below give T cell receptor beta chains drawn from one sample of a study of blood T cell repertoires in COVID-19. Sequencing used immunoSEQ multiplex PCR; TCRdb keeps in-frame clones, though not all of them. The sample contains 100,000 to 150,000 clones, 65% to 80% of which appear only once. Sequencing input: peripheral blood. The receptors come from a human donor with acute or convalescent COVID-19. The donor label of this sample is uncertain. The CDR3 runs from the conserved cysteine through the conserved F or W. D genes are given only for firm matches. Part of the rows lack a size; the others show once, few, many or a class for expanded clones.

d_gene	abundance	v_gene	j_gene	CDR3aa	CDR3nt
TRBD1	once	TRBV6-6	TRBJ1-1	CASSYSPGQVDEAFF	TGTGCCAGCAGTTACTCTCCGGGACAGGTCGATGAAGCTTTCTTT
.	few	TRBV7-9	TRBJ2-6	CASSRAGGRGANVLTF	TGTGCCAGCAGCCGGGCCGGGGGGCGCGGGGCCAACGTCCTGACTTTC
TRBD1	.	TRBV11-2	TRBJ1-1	CASSLAGQAEAFF	TGTGCCAGCAGCTTAGCAGGACAGGCCGAAGCTTTCTTT
.	.	TRBV12-3/TRBV12-4	TRBJ2-7	CASRPTGSQQYF	TGTGCCAGCAGACCGACAGGATCCCAGCAGTACTTC
.	.	TRBV6-6	TRBJ1-2	CATQEGTYGYTF	TGTGCCACTCAGGAGGGGACCTATGGCTACACCTTC
.	.	TRBV6-5	TRBJ2-1	CASSYSEGPGYNEQFF	TGTGCCAGCAGTTACTCGGAGGGGCCGGGGTACAATGAGCAGTTCTTC
.	once	TRBV28	TRBJ1-5	CASSFKERGNQPQHF	TGTGCCAGCAGTTTCAAGGAGAGGGGCAATCAGCCCCAGCATTTT
.	.	TRBV7-2	TRBJ2-5	CASSLVLFRSETQYF	TGTGCCAGCAGCTTAGTTTTATTCAGGTCGGAGACCCAGTACTTC
TRBD1	medium-sized	TRBV11-2	TRBJ1-1	CASSLEGTGSEAFF	TGTGCCAGCAGCCTAGAGGGGACAGGGTCTGAAGCTTTCTTT
TRBD2	.	TRBV5-1	TRBJ2-3	CASSLGAGGPKDTQYF	TGCGCCAGCAGCTTGGGAGCGGGGGGGCCGAAAGATACGCAGTATTTT
.	.	TRBV13	TRBJ2-2	CASSLMPTYQASNTGELFF	TGTGCCAGCAGCTTGATGCCCACTTACCAGGCATCGAACACCGGGGAGCTGTTTTTT
TRBD1	.	TRBV5-1	TRBJ1-5	CASSPGTGEQPQHF	TGCGCCAGCAGCCCCGGGACAGGGGAACAGCCCCAGCATTTT
.	.	TRBV7-2	TRBJ2-2	CASSSRKTSTGELFF	TGTGCCAGCAGCTCCCGAAAGACTAGTACCGGGGAGCTGTTTTTT
.	once	TRBV5-1	TRBJ1-4	CASTPISGGSGKLFF	TGCGCCAGCACCCCGATTTCGGGGGGCTCGGGAAAACTGTTTTTT
.	.	TRBV14	TRBJ2-5	CASSQGRETQYF	TGTGCCAGCAGCCAAGGGCGGGAGACCCAGTACTTC
.	.	TRBV10-1	TRBJ1-3	CASSSGRVESARNF	TGCGCCAGCTCCTCCGGGAGGGTGGAGTCCGCCAGGAATTTT
TRBD2	.	TRBV7-6	TRBJ2-2	CASGGTSGTNTGELFF	TGTGCCAGCGGCGGGACTAGCGGCACGAACACCGGGGAGCTGTTTTTT
.	.	TRBV5-1	TRBJ1-3	CASSLVGGGNTIYF	TGCGCCAGCAGCTTGGTCGGGGGTGGAAACACCATATATTTT
.	few	TRBV12-3/TRBV12-4	TRBJ2-3	CASRPGADTQYF	TGTGCCAGCAGGCCCGGGGCAGATACGCAGTATTTT
.	once	TRBV2	TRBJ2-4	CASSEEGVKNIQYF	TGTGCCAGCAGTGAAGAGGGGGTCAAAAACATTCAGTACTTC
.	few	TRBV7-8	TRBJ2-5	CASSGRGFGGQETQYF	TGTGCCAGCAGCGGGAGAGGTTTCGGGGGCCAAGAGACCCAGTACTTC
TRBD1	.	TRBV15	TRBJ1-4	CATSSLRQGGEKLFF	TGTGCCACCAGCAGCCTCAGACAGGGGGGGGAAAAACTGTTTTTT
.	.	TRBV7-2	TRBJ1-1	CASSARPNTEAFF	TGTGCCAGCAGCGCTAGACCGAACACTGAAGCTTTCTTT
.	medium-sized	TRBV19	TRBJ1-6	CASSIVSNSPLHF	TGTGCCAGTAGTATAGTGAGTAATTCACCCCTCCACTTT
.	.	TRBV19	TRBJ1-5	CASSIRGSSNQPQHF	TGTGCCAGTAGTATTCGGGGTTCGAGCAATCAGCCCCAGCATTTT
.	.	TRBV6-1	TRBJ1-6	CASSEVTGANSPLHF	TGTGCCAGCAGTGAAGTTACAGGTGCTAATTCACCCCTCCACTTT
.	few	TRBV19	TRBJ2-3	CASSISRRGRDTQYF	TGTGCCAGTAGTATCAGCAGGAGGGGGCGCGATACGCAGTATTTT